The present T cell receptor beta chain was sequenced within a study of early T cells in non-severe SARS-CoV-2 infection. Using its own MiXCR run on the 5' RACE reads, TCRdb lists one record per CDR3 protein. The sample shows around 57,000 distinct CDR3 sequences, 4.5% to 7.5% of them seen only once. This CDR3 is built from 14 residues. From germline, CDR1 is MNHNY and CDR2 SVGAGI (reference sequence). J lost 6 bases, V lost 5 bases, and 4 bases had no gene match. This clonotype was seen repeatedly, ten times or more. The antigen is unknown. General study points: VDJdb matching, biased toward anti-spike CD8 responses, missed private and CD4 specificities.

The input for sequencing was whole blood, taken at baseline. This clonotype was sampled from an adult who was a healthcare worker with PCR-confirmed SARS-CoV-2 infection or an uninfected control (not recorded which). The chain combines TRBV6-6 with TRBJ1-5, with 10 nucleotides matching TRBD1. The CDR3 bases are TGTGCCAGCAGTCAGACAGGGGGCGGTCAGCCCCAGCATTTT. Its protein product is CASSQTGGGQPQHF.